The 29 T cell receptor beta chains reported below all come from one sample, sequenced in a study of T cells in Graves' hyperthyroidism and ophthalmopathy. RNA transcripts provided the source from which TCR beta CDR3 regions were amplified. With the HTBI primer set, the TCR CDR3 went through a first round of RT-PCR. TCRdb independently ran MiXCR on the multiplex PCR reads; one entry per CDR3 protein. Found here are approximately 590,000 distinct CDR3 sequences, 15% to 18% of them singletons; the top ten hold around 7.3%. Sequencing was done on a sample of blood. These receptors were taken from a woman between 25 and 40 years old with Graves' hyperthyroidism.

In its sample, this clonotype was seen many times. The V and J genes are TRBV30 and TRBJ2-4, with 8 bases lining up with TRBD2. The germline V gene has CDR1 GTSNPN and CDR2 SVGIG (reference sequence). The CDR3 contains 15 residues. The junction had 8 bases not matched to a gene; V was cut back by 1 base and J by 6 bases. The CDR3 loop is CAWSAKREPGNIQYF. The CDR3 region has the DNA TGTGCCTGGAGTGCAAAGCGGGAGCCCGGAAACATTCAGTACTTC.

This clonotype turned up a few times. CDR3 nucleotide sequence: TGTGCCAGCTCGTATAGACCGTCGAGGTACGAGCAGTACTTC. Translated: CASSYRPSRYEQYF. The chain carries TRBV2 and TRBJ2-7; no reliable D call. Germline CDR1 reads SNHLY; CDR2 reads FYNNEI. This CDR3 has 14 amino acids. Between the trimmed V and J ends, which lost 8 bases and 4 bases, there was a span of 18 bases.

This clonotype has at least ten counts. The chain recombines TRBV6-1 with TRBJ2-7; the D gene is possibly TRBD2 (6 bases). V was shortened by 6 bases and J by 0 bases, with 24 bases between the two germline ends. Per the germline V gene, CDR1 is MNHNS and CDR2 is SASEGT. CDR3 length: 18 residues. CDR3 DNA: TGTGCCAGCAGAAGCTCTGGTTTGGGGCTAGCGCGCTCCTACGAGCAGTACTTC. As protein: CASRSSGLGLARSYEQYF.

Comment on this clonotype: At one boundary the junction diverges from the germline segment, which might be a read error. The CDR3 nucleotides read TGTGCCAGCAGCGTAGGAGGCTTCCAGGATACGCAGTGTTTT. Translating it yields CASSVGGFQDTQCF. The chain uses TRBV9 and TRBJ2-3; D unresolved. CDR3 length: 14 residues. Looked up from germline, CDR1 is SGDLS and CDR2 is YYNGEE.

The chain couples TRBV6-1 to TRBJ2-1, with TRBD2 matching 8 bases. The CDR3 is 18 residues long. Germline V gene sequence: CDR1 MNHNS, CDR2 SASEGT. With V trimmed by 8 bases and J by 6 bases, 21 bases remained unmatched. The CDR3 reads CASLGRASSDGGSNEQFF. Here the CDR3 DNA reads TGTGCCAGCCTCGGGAGGGCGAGTTCCGACGGGGGTAGCAATGAGCAGTTCTTC.

V is TRBV15 and J is TRBJ2-1; 7 nucleotides align to TRBD1. CDR1 and CDR2 from the germline V gene are LNHNV and YYDKDF (reference sequence). Trimming at V came to 0 bases and at J to 15 bases, leaving 8 bases not matched to a gene. CDR3 length equals 13 residues. This CDR3 is CATSRDLGTDLFF. The CDR3 DNA reads as TGTGCCACCAGCAGAGATTTAGGGACAGATTTGTTCTTC.

This clonotype was seen many times. The chain links TRBV28 to TRBJ1-3, with no clear D. Germline CDR1 is MDHEN and CDR2 is SYDVKM. This CDR3 is built from 15 residues. V lost 2 bases and J 0 bases, leaving 8 bases between the germline ends. CDR3 region: CASSLNRYSGNTIYF. CDR3 DNA: TGTGCCAGCAGTTTAAACAGATACTCTGGAAACACCATATATTTT.

The chain recombines TRBV2 with TRBJ2-7; D might be TRBD1 (7 bases). Germline lookup yields CDR1 SNHLY and CDR2 FYNNEI. This CDR3 is 14 amino acids long. The V end lost 0 bases, the J end lost 5 bases, and 11 bases lay between the germline ends. The CDR3 bases are TGTGCCAGCAGTGAAGCGGAGGGGGCGGACGAGCAGTACTTC. It codes for CASSEAEGADEQYF. The entire variable domain, with the rest obtained from reference TRBV2 and TRBJ2-7, is as follows: EPEVTQTPSHQVTQMGQEVILRCVPISNHLYFYWYRQILGQKVEFLVSFYNNEISEKSEIFDDQFSVERPDGSNFTLKIRSTKLEDSAMYFCASSEAEGADEQYFGPGTRLTVT.

The sample holds many counts of this clonotype. The chain employs TRBV28 and TRBJ1-5; TRBD1 matches 10 bases. The CDR3 contains 18 residues. Per the germline V gene, CDR1 is MDHEN and CDR2 is SYDVKM. Losses at the gene ends were 5 bases for V and 0 bases for J; bases not matched to a gene: 10. The CDR3 is CASSRQGALVSSNQPQHF. The CDR3 DNA is TGTGCCAGCAGTCGACAGGGGGCCTTAGTCTCTAGCAATCAGCCCCAGCATTTT. The variable domain in full, with the rest retrieved from reference TRBV28 and TRBJ1-5, is DVKVTQSSRYLVKRTGEKVFLECVQDMDHENMFWYRQDPGLGLRLIYFSYDVKMKEKGDIPEGYSVSREKKERFSLILESASTNQTSMYLCASSRQGALVSSNQPQHFGDGTRLSIL.

This clonotype was detected many times. The chain has TRBV6-1 and TRBJ2-6; 7 bases fit TRBD1. The J segment lost 2 bases and the V segment lost 4 bases, leaving 11 bases of the junction unmatched. Germline V gene data show CDR1 as MNHNS and CDR2 as SASEGT. The CDR3 totals 18 residues. CDR3 in amino acids: CASSGTGQGFPGANVLTF. The CDR3 nucleotides read TGTGCCAGCAGTGGGACAGGCCAAGGGTTCCCTGGGGCCAACGTCCTGACTTTC.

This clonotype turned up a few times. This chain connects TRBV11-2 to TRBJ2-2, with 9 positions matching TRBD1. The ends lost 5 bases at V and 5 bases at J; junction bases unmatched: 21. From germline, CDR1 is SGHAT and CDR2 FQNNGV. The CDR3 totals 20 residues. This CDR3 is CASSPTPGQGPGYRTGELFF. The CDR3 DNA reads as TGTGCCAGCAGCCCAACGCCGGGACAGGGACCAGGTTATCGTACCGGGGAGCTGTTTTTT.

CDR3 DNA: TGCGCCAGCAGGGCCGGGACAGGATCCCTTAAGAGCTCTGGAAACACCATATATTTT. Protein product: CASRAGTGSLKSSGNTIYF. The chain combines TRBV5-1 with TRBJ1-3, with 8 nucleotides matching TRBD1. Germline V gene data show CDR1 as SGHRS and CDR2 as YFSETQ. The CDR3 totals 19 residues. V lost 5 bases and J lost 0; bases outside the gene matches: 16.

About this clonotype: This may be a read error: a much more frequent sequence differs by one nucleotide. The chain combines TRBV20-1 with TRBJ1-5; no firm D call. The CDR3 consists of 12 residues. Germline CDR1 and CDR2: DFQATT and SNEGSKA (reference sequence). CDR3 amino acids: CSASSGNQPHHF. The CDR3 nucleotides read TGCAGTGCTAGTAGTGGAAATCAGCCCCATCATTTT.

There are a few counts of this clonotype. The rearrangement links TRBV7-9 to TRBJ2-1, with 16 bases identical to TRBD2. The CDR3 is made up of 17 amino acids. The junction had 4 bases not matched to a gene; V was cut back by 1 base and J by 7 bases. Germline assignment: CDR1 SEHNR and CDR2 FQNEAQ (reference sequence). CDR3 sequence (DNA): TGTGCCAGCAGCTTAGTCGGGACTAGCGGGAGGGCGAATGAGCAGTTCTTC. Translating gives CASSLVGTSGRANEQFF.

CDR3 residues: CATSQTDHSGANVLTF. In DNA, the CDR3 is TGTGCCACCAGCCAGACAGACCACTCTGGGGCCAACGTCCTGACTTTC. V usage is TRBV15 and J usage is TRBJ2-6, with a weak D call TRBD1 (5 bases). This CDR3 spans 16 amino acids. The ends were cut back, 5 bases at V and 0 bases at J, with 11 bases in the middle. Germline V gene data show CDR1 as LNHNV and CDR2 as YYDKDF (reference sequence).

This clonotype was recorded at least ten times. The chain couples TRBV5-8 to TRBJ2-3, with D hard to call. Germline V gives CDR1 SGHTS, CDR2 YDEGEE. V was pared by 0 bases and J by 0 bases, with 8 bases between. CDR3 length: 15 residues. The CDR3: CASSLEPTSTDTQYF. CDR3 bases: TGTGCCAGCAGCTTGGAGCCGACTAGCACAGATACGCAGTATTTT.

This clonotype showed up many times. This chain joins TRBV5-1 and TRBJ1-2; TRBD1 agrees at 7 bases. CDR1 SGHRS and CDR2 YFSETQ come from the germline V gene. Trimming removed 2 bases from V and 4 bases from J; junction bases left unmatched: 14. The CDR3 is 17 residues long. The CDR3 DNA follows: TGCGCCAGCAGCTTCAGCCTTGACAGGGCAATCGGCTATGGCTACACCTTC. Its translation: CASSFSLDRAIGYGYTF.

The table lists this clonotype with many counts. V is TRBV11-2 and J is TRBJ2-7, with D unclear. The CDR3 totals 12 residues. Trimming cost V 1 base and J 5 bases, with 6 bases left between them. Germline CDR1 is SGHAT and CDR2 is FQNNGV. CDR3 in amino acids: CASSLAVDEQYF. In DNA, the CDR3 is TGTGCCAGCAGCTTAGCCGTCGACGAGCAGTACTTC.

V usage is TRBV19 and J usage is TRBJ1-5; TRBD1 is a possible D gene (5 bases). The CDR3 length is 15 residues. The V gene lost 3 bases and the J gene lost 3 bases, with 12 bases spanning the gap. Germline values: CDR1 LNHDA, CDR2 SQIVND (reference sequence). The DNA for the CDR3 is TGTGCCAGTAGTATGGCGGACATTTTCAATCAGCCCCAGCATTTT. It encodes CASSMADIFNQPQHF.

This chain joins TRBV7-6 and TRBJ2-7, with TRBD1 matching over 8 bases. CDR1 SGHVS and CDR2 FNYEAQ come from the germline V gene. This CDR3 has 15 amino acids. Unmatched junction bases numbered 8, after V lost 1 base and J lost 6 bases. CDR3 in DNA: TGTGCCAGCAGCTTAGACCGACAGGGGTCAGGCGAGCAGTACTTC. Its protein is CASSLDRQGSGEQYF.

In this sample, this clonotype turned up many times. V gene TRBV30 combines with J gene TRBJ1-6; tentative D call: TRBD1 (5 bases). V gave up 4 bases and J gave up 10 bases, with 11 bases separating them. Germline lookup yields CDR1 GTSNPN and CDR2 SVGIG (reference sequence). The CDR3 runs 12 residues. CDR3 coding DNA: TGTGCCTGGATGGGAGGGGAATCACCCCTCCACTTT. This translates into CAWMGGESPLHF.

This clonotype has just a few counts. The chain is built from TRBV27 and TRBJ2-7, with 7 bases that match TRBD2. Per the germline V gene, CDR1 is MNHEY and CDR2 is SMNVEV (reference sequence). The CDR3 contains 14 residues. The V and J ends lost 3 bases and 4 bases, in that order; junction bases with no gene match: 6. The CDR3 nucleotides are TGTGCCAGCAGTTTCTCGGGACTACGGTACGAGCAGTACTTC. This translates into CASSFSGLRYEQYF.

With regard to this clonotype: This may come from a read error, since a much larger clone is one base off. The rearrangement uses TRBV3-1 and TRBJ1-2, with 7 nucleotides matching TRBD1. The CDR3 is 13 amino acids. Germline V gives CDR1 LGHDT, CDR2 YNNKEL (reference sequence). The trim removed 8 bases at V and 4 bases at J, leaving 7 bases unmatched. The CDR3 DNA follows: TGTGCCAGCTGCCTGGGACAGCTCTATGGCTACACCTTC. Its protein is CASCLGQLYGYTF.

The table lists this clonotype with many counts. The V gene is TRBV2, the J gene TRBJ1-1; no clear D gene. The germline V gene has CDR1 SNHLY and CDR2 FYNNEI. The CDR3 is 14 residues long. The V and J ends lost 6 bases and 5 bases respectively, with 16 bases between them. The CDR3 region is CASRIIRAGTEAFF. The CDR3 nucleotides are TGTGCCAGCAGAATAATCCGGGCTGGGACTGAAGCTTTCTTT.

The chain employs TRBV2 and TRBJ1-6; the match to TRBD1 covers 10 bases. J was trimmed by 7 bases and V by 3 bases; bases with no gene match: 3. Germline-derived CDR1 and CDR2 are SNHLY and FYNNEI. This CDR3 region has 15 residues. The CDR3 DNA reads as TGTGCCAGCAGTGAGGAGGACAGGGGGAATTCACCCCTCCACTTT. The encoded protein is CASSEEDRGNSPLHF.

The chain couples TRBV6-1 to TRBJ1-3; D is undetermined. Germline loops: CDR1 MNHNS, CDR2 SASEGT. This CDR3 region has 19 residues. The ends were cut back, 3 bases at V and 0 bases at J, with 21 bases in the middle. The CDR3: CASSEPPQEPLNSGNTIYF. As DNA, the CDR3 is TGTGCCAGCAGTGAGCCACCCCAAGAGCCCTTGAACTCTGGAAACACCATATATTTT.

This clonotype was detected ten times or more. CDR3 sequence reads: CASSLFSLLEQYF. The CDR3 nucleotides read TGTGCCAGCAGTTTATTTTCTCTTCTCGAGCAGTACTTC. V gene TRBV28 combines with J gene TRBJ2-7; D is unresolved. CDR3 length: 13 amino acids. Germline CDR1 is MDHEN and CDR2 is SYDVKM. V lost 1 base, J lost 6 bases, and 10 bases lay in between.

This clonotype was found a few times. The genes are TRBV4-1 and TRBJ2-2; 11 nucleotides match TRBD2. CDR1 and CDR2 (germline): MGHRA, YSYEKL. This CDR3 region has 17 residues. The V and J ends lost 2 bases and 0 bases, in that order; junction bases with no gene match: 2. The CDR3 reads CASSQTLAGANTGELFF. In nucleotides, the CDR3 is TGCGCCAGCAGCCAAACACTAGCGGGAGCGAACACCGGGGAGCTGTTTTTT.

Ten or more counts support this clonotype. J is TRBJ2-1 and V is TRBV7-9; D is tentatively TRBD1 or TRBD2 (5 bases each). Trimming cost V 5 bases and J 3 bases, with 14 bases left between them. Germline loops: CDR1 SEHNR, CDR2 FQNEAQ (reference sequence). The CDR3 length is 15 residues. The CDR3 loop is CASSLRDGDYNEQFF. The CDR3 nucleotides are TGTGCCAGCAGCCTCCGGGACGGAGACTACAATGAGCAGTTCTTC.